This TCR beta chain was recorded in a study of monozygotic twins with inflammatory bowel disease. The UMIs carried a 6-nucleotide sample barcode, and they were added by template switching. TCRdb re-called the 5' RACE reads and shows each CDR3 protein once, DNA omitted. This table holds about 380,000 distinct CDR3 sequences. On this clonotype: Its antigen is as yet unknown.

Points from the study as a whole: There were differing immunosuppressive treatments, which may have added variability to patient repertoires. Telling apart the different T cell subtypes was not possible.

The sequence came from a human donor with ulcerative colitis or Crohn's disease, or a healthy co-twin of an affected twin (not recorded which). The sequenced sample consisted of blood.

CDR3 region: CASRRGPNHYEQYF. V gene TRBV12-3 or TRBV12-4 combines with J gene TRBJ2-7; TCRdb designates TRBD1, a call that cannot be tested without DNA. There are 14 residues in the CDR3.